This T cell receptor (beta chain) was obtained from a study of early T cells in non-severe SARS-CoV-2 infection. Study-wide context: The input, bulk RNA from unsorted whole blood, was sequenced, and chains were unpaired.

This clonotype was seen ten or more times. As yet, its antigen is unknown. CDR1 is LGHNA, CDR2 YNFKEQ, per germline. The V and J ends lost 1 base and 7 bases respectively, with 17 bases between them. There are 17 residues in the CDR3. Study-level findings and limits: The matching step, a VDJdb search, favored anti-spike CD8 responses and missed private and CD4 specificities.

TCRdb redid the calling of the 5' RACE reads with MiXCR, one entry per CDR3 protein. The table records about 98,000 distinct CDR3 sequences, 10% to 15% of them present only once. The sequencing input was whole blood. The V gene is TRBV4-2, the J gene TRBJ1-6; weak D call: TRBD1 (6 bases). This sequence originates from an adult who was a healthcare worker with PCR-confirmed SARS-CoV-2 infection or an uninfected control (not recorded which). The CDR3 loop is CASSQGAGKGGNSPLHF. The CDR3 DNA follows: TGTGCCAGCAGCCAAGGAGCAGGGAAAGGGGGAAATTCACCCCTCCACTTT.